Listed here are 9 T cell receptor beta chains from one sample, sequenced in a study of shared clonotypes between healthy human individuals. The data were produced by immunoSEQ multiplex PCR, yet TCRdb's version contains in-frame clones alone and is incomplete. The repertoire holds about 2 million clones, with about 95% as singletons. It was CD45RO-negative cells, positively selected for CCR7, that made up naive CD8 cells, with terminally differentiated effector memory CD45RA+ cells excluded. Sample: naive CD8+ T cells sorted from blood. The receptors were sampled from a man between 18 and 35 years old in good health.

The V and J genes are TRBV6-6 and TRBJ2-5; TRBD1 might be the D (6 bases). CDR1 MNHNY and CDR2 SVGAGI come from the germline V gene (reference sequence). Trimming pared 1 base from V and 0 bases from J, leaving 12 bases between. The CDR3 runs 16 residues. CDR3 nucleotides: TGTGCCAGCAGTTACTTTTGGACAGCTCACCAAGAGACCCAGTACTTC. Translating gives CASSYFWTAHQETQYF.

The chain is built from TRBV6-5 and TRBJ2-7; tentative D call: TRBD2 (5 bases). CDR1 MNHEY and CDR2 SVGAGI come from the germline V gene. V was cut by 5 bases and J by 4 bases, with 18 bases left in between. The CDR3 is 15 residues long. CDR3 sequence (DNA): TGTGCCAGCAGTCCCGGGCCGGGGATTAGGTACGAGCAGTACTTC. Protein: CASSPGPGIRYEQYF.

V is TRBV14 and J is TRBJ2-7; 11 bases agree with TRBD1. Germline-derived CDR1 and CDR2 are SGHDN and FVKESK. V trimming: 4 bases; J trimming: 4 bases; junction bases outside the gene matches: 3. The CDR3 runs 14 residues. The CDR3 DNA is TGTGCCAGCAGCCCGGGACAGGGGGTATACGAGCAGTACTTC. It codes for CASSPGQGVYEQYF.

The rearrangement joins TRBV7-8 to TRBJ2-7; 11 bases line up with TRBD2. The CDR3 spans 15 residues. Unmatched junction bases numbered 5, after V lost 4 bases and J lost 3 bases. From germline, CDR1 is SGHVS and CDR2 FQNEAQ. As DNA, the CDR3 is TGTGCCAGCAGCTACGGGACTAGCGGACTCTACGAGCAGTACTTC. The encoded protein is CASSYGTSGLYEQYF.

The V and J genes are TRBV29-1 and TRBJ1-2; a possible D gene is TRBD1 (5 bases). The V gene lost 7 bases and the J gene lost 4 bases, with 19 bases spanning the gap. From germline, CDR1 is SQVTM and CDR2 ANQGSEA. The CDR3 spans 14 residues. The CDR3 region has the DNA TGCAGCGCCAAGCCCTCCGACGGGGCCTATGGCTACACCTTC. It yields the protein CSAKPSDGAYGYTF.

The gene calls are TRBV19 and TRBJ1-5, with D unclear. Germline values: CDR1 LNHDA, CDR2 SQIVND (reference sequence). Trimming left V 6 bases short and J 6 bases short, with 15 bases between. The CDR3 sequence is 14 residues long. The DNA of the CDR3 is TGTGCCAGTAGGACGGACGGGAGCGTTCAGCCCCAGCATTTT. It is translated as CASRTDGSVQPQHF.

On this clone: This sample includes further DNA sequences coding for the same CDR3. V is TRBV4-3 and J is TRBJ2-7, with D tentatively TRBD2 (5 bases). V was clipped by 0 bases and J by 4 bases, with 7 bases between them. CDR3 length equals 13 residues. The germline V gene has CDR1 LGHNA and CDR2 YSLEER. The CDR3 protein is CASSQDSGYEQYF. In nucleotides, the CDR3 is TGCGCCAGCAGCCAAGATTCGGGGTACGAGCAGTACTTC.

The rearrangement uses TRBV5-6 and TRBJ2-7; perhaps TRBD2 as D (5 bases). CDR3 length: 14 amino acids. Germline assignment: CDR1 SGHDT and CDR2 YYEEEE. V was pared by 0 bases and J by 7 bases, with 14 bases between. CDR3 in DNA: TGTGCCAGCAGCTTGGCCTACCGGGGAGTTGAGCAGTACTTC. It is translated as CASSLAYRGVEQYF.

The V and J genes are TRBV28 and TRBJ2-7; 11 nucleotides align to TRBD2. CDR1 is MDHEN, CDR2 SYDVKM, per germline. The CDR3 sequence is 15 residues long. V dropped 3 bases and J dropped 4; count of bases not matched to a gene: 5. In nucleotides, the CDR3 is TGTGCCAGCAGTTTGAGCTCTAGCGGGGGGTACGAGCAGTACTTC. Amino acid sequence: CASSLSSSGGYEQYF.